This T cell receptor (beta chain) was captured in a study of cytomegalovirus exposure and HLA in healthy donors. Across the whole study: About 85 million unique TCRs from HLA-typed donors were held in an early release of data. Study-level findings and limits: It was taken for granted in presence/absence analyses that sequencing depth across donors was roughly uniform.

The donors were healthy bone marrow donors. Comment on this clone: Its antigen is currently unknown.

The V segment lost 6 bases and the J segment 2 bases; nucleotides outside the gene matches: 6. The germline gives CDR1 SNHLY, CDR2 FYNNEI. The CDR3 has 14 residues. With 60 Vbeta and 13 Jbeta primers, the PCR was carried out. Sequencing was performed with immunoSEQ multiplex PCR; in TCRdb, only in-frame clones are kept and a portion is missing. Of roughly 120,000 clones listed, under 85% are singletons. The chain joins TRBV2 to TRBJ2-7, with 8 positions matching TRBD2. The clonotype originates from a woman aged 50 to 60 in good health and CMV-seropositive. The sample consisted of PBMCs. CDR3 region: CASRRTSGTYEQYF. The CDR3, as DNA: TGTGCCAGCAGACGCACTAGCGGAACCTACGAGCAGTACTTC.